The sequence of this T cell receptor beta chain was determined in a study of blood T cell repertoires in COVID-19. Per the original data handling: Quantification of nucleated cells was approximated via reference gene primer amplification. Only in-frame clones appear in the TCRdb table, and some are missing; sequencing was by immunoSEQ multiplex PCR. V, J and clone size reflect that table, while D and trimming were determined from the DNA. The top ten clones hold around 1.7% of a sample with about 300,000 clones, roughly 88% of them seen once. The germline V gene encodes CDR1 SGHDT and CDR2 YYEEEE. Between the trimmed V and J ends, which lost 2 bases and 6 bases, there was a span of 18 bases. This CDR3 comprises 16 residues.

This clonotype was obtained from a woman aged 45-65 years with acute or convalescent COVID-19. Sequences were obtained from peripheral blood. The rearrangement links TRBV5-6 to TRBJ2-1; the D gene is possibly TRBD1 (6 bases). The CDR3 nucleotides read TGTGCCAGCAGCTTATGGTTGGGGGCCATATCCAATGAGCAGTTCTTC. Its protein is CASSLWLGAISNEQFF.